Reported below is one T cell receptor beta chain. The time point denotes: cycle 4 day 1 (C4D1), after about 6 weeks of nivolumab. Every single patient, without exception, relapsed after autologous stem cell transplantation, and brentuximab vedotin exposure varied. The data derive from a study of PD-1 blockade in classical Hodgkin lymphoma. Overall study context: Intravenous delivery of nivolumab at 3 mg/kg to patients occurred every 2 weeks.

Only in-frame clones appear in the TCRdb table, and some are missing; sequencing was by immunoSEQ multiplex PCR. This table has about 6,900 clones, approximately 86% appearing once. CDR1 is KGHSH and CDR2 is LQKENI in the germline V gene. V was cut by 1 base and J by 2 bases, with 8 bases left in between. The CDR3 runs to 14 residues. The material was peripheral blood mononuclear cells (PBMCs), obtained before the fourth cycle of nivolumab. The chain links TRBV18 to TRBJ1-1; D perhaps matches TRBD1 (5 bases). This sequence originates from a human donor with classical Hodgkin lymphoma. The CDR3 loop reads CASSPRGLNTEAFF. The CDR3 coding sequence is TGTGCCAGCTCACCACGGGGACTCAACACTGAAGCTTTCTTT.